This note documents a single T cell receptor (beta chain) sequence. This entry belongs to a study of CD8 T cells in Susac syndrome. Random hexamers primed reverse transcription of about 0.45 to 1 ug RNA. TCRdb itself ran the immunoSEQ multiplex PCR reads through MiXCR, one entry per CDR3 protein. The profile shows more than 90,000 distinct CDR3 sequences, just under 95% of them singletons. This receptor was obtained from a human donor with multiple sclerosis. The sample taken for sequencing was CD4+ T cells from PBMCs.

The CDR3 DNA reads as TGCGCCAGCAGCCTCCGGATTGAAGAGACCCAGTACTTC. This codes for CASSLRIEETQYF. The rearrangement uses TRBV5-1 and TRBJ2-5; D is undetermined. Germline CDR1 and CDR2: SGHRS and YFSETQ. With 4 bases removed from V and 3 bases from J, the gap between germline ends came to 10 bases. The CDR3 length is 13 residues.